This T cell receptor (beta chain) emerged from a study of coeliac disease. Some clones are missing from TCRdb's copy, which holds only in-frame ones; the method was immunoSEQ multiplex PCR. The table includes over 1,500 clones, approximately 70% detected once. V lost 3 bases, J lost 3 bases, and 9 bases stayed unmatched. CDR1 is SGHNT, CDR2 YYREEE, per germline (reference sequence). This CDR3 has 17 residues. The material sequenced was lymphocytes from the gut lamina propria. The TCR sequence derives from a human donor without celiac disease. The rearrangement joins TRBV5-4 to TRBJ2-6; TRBD1 matches at 7 bases. The CDR3 DNA is TGTGCCAGCAGCTCTCCCAGGACAGGTATTGGGGCCAACGTCCTGACTTTC. Protein sequence: CASSSPRTGIGANVLTF. Full variable domain (missing parts from reference TRBV5-4 and TRBJ2-6): ETGVTQSPTHLIKTRGQQVTLRCSSQSGHNTVSWYQQALGQGPQFIFQYYREEENGRGNFPPRFSGLQFPNYSSELNVNALELDDSALYLCASSSPRTGIGANVLTFGAGSRLTVL.